The 32 T cell receptor beta chains below come from one sample, sequenced in a study of cytomegalovirus exposure and HLA in healthy donors. The PCR had 60 Vbeta and 13 Jbeta primers. TCRdb's copy holds only in-frame clones and misses some; the assay was immunoSEQ multiplex PCR. The sample has around 79,000 clones; 65% to 85% are singletons. Sequenced material: PBMCs. The receptors originated from a woman aged 35 to 49 in good health and CMV-seropositive.

This clone occurred many times. This chain connects TRBV4-2 to TRBJ1-4; 11 bases line up with TRBD1. The CDR3 is 17 amino acids. The germline gives CDR1 LGHNA, CDR2 YNFKEQ. V was pared by 3 bases and J by 6 bases, with 9 bases of the junction left unmatched. The CDR3 nucleotides are TGTGCCAGCAGCCACCCGGCCGGGACAGGGGGTTATGAAAAACTGTTTTTT. The encoded protein is CASSHPAGTGGYEKLFF.

This clone was recorded a few times. The rearrangement uses TRBV10-2 and TRBJ1-1, with TRBD1 as a possible D gene (5 bases). V was shortened by 8 bases and J by 6 bases, with 19 bases between the two germline ends. The CDR3 is 14 amino acids. Per germline, CDR1 WSHSY and CDR2 SAAADI. The CDR3 loop reads CASATAPVGAEAFF. CDR3 DNA: TGCGCCAGCGCGACAGCGCCCGTGGGCGCTGAAGCTTTCTTT.

The V gene is TRBV2, the J gene TRBJ1-5, with D maybe TRBD1 (5 bases). V lost 4 bases, J lost 6 bases, and 7 bases lay in between. CDR1 SNHLY and CDR2 FYNNEI come from the germline V gene. The CDR3 has 12 residues. DNA for the CDR3: TGTGCCAGCAGTGCCGACAGTCAGCCCCAGCATTTT. Its protein is CASSADSQPQHF.

The J gene is TRBJ1-2, the V gene TRBV5-8; 8 bases align to TRBD1. V dropped 3 bases and J dropped 6; count of bases not matched to a gene: 1. CDR1 and CDR2 (germline): SGHTS, YDEGEE. CDR3 length: 12 amino acids. CDR3 region: CASSWDRNGYTF. DNA of the CDR3: TGTGCCAGCAGCTGGGACAGGAATGGCTACACCTTC.

The J gene is TRBJ2-6, the V gene TRBV4-3; D uncertain. The germline V and J ends were trimmed by 8 bases and 0 bases, with 11 bases remaining between them. The CDR3 has 15 residues. Germline V gene sequence: CDR1 LGHNA, CDR2 YSLEER. CDR3 residues: CASSPTRSGANVLTF. In DNA, the CDR3 is TGCGCCAGCTCCCCTACTCGCTCTGGGGCCAACGTCCTGACTTTC.

This chain joins TRBV6-1 and TRBJ2-1; 10 nucleotides agree with TRBD2. The trim removed 0 bases at V and 10 bases at J, leaving 18 bases unmatched. This CDR3 has 19 residues. In germline, CDR1 is MNHNS, CDR2 SASEGT. CDR3 region: CASSEAPAGGPSGFEEQFF. The DNA of the CDR3 is TGTGCCAGCAGTGAAGCGCCAGCGGGGGGGCCTAGCGGTTTCGAAGAGCAGTTCTTC.

The rearrangement joins TRBV5-1 to TRBJ2-1, with 12 bases fitting TRBD2. Germline V gives CDR1 SGHRS, CDR2 YFSETQ. Trimming at V came to 2 bases and at J to 8 bases, leaving 5 bases not matched to a gene. The CDR3 totals 15 residues. DNA of the CDR3: TGCGCCAGCAGCTTTCTAGCGGGGGGGTACCATGAGCAGTTCTTC. This sequence encodes CASSFLAGGYHEQFF.

V and J are TRBV6-1 and TRBJ2-1, with a weak D call TRBD1 (6 bases). Per the germline V gene, CDR1 is MNHNS and CDR2 is SASEGT. The CDR3 totals 19 residues. The germline V and J ends were trimmed by 0 bases and 9 bases, with 27 bases remaining between them. CDR3 residues: CASSEAAFYGRQARSEQFF. The CDR3 region has the DNA TGTGCCAGCAGTGAAGCGGCGTTTTACGGCCGACAGGCGCGGAGTGAGCAGTTCTTC.

The chain has TRBV7-2 and TRBJ1-1; D gene uncertain. CDR1 is SGHTA and CDR2 is FQGNSA in the germline V gene. V was pared by 0 bases and J by 11 bases, with 16 bases between. The CDR3 extends over 14 amino acids. CDR3 sequence reads: CASSLAQATPLAFF. CDR3 nucleotides: TGTGCCAGCAGCTTAGCGCAGGCGACGCCGTTGGCTTTCTTT.

This sequence joins TRBV19 and TRBJ2-7; 9 bases align to TRBD1. The CDR3 is 15 amino acids. With 2 bases clipped from V and 2 bases from J, the junction kept 4 bases outside the gene matches. Germline V lookup: CDR1 LNHDA, CDR2 SQIVND (reference sequence). CDR3 amino acids: CASSITGTGTYEQYF. Here the CDR3 DNA reads TGTGCCAGTAGTATAACTGGGACAGGGACCTACGAGCAGTACTTC.

This chain connects TRBV11-2 to TRBJ2-7, with D possibly TRBD1 on 6 matching bases. Germline V gene sequence: CDR1 SGHAT, CDR2 FQNNGV. Trimming cost V 5 bases and J 5 bases, with 19 bases left between them. This CDR3 is built from 15 residues. This CDR3 reads CASSTTGIFRNEQYF. The DNA for the CDR3 is TGTGCCAGCAGCACCACAGGGATATTTAGGAACGAGCAGTACTTC.

The chain couples TRBV15 to TRBJ2-7; 8 nucleotides agree with TRBD2. This CDR3 is built from 17 residues. The J segment lost 5 bases and the V segment lost 3 bases, leaving 15 bases of the junction unmatched. From germline, CDR1 is LNHNV and CDR2 YYDKDF (reference sequence). CDR3 nucleotide sequence: TGTGCCACCAGCAGGGTCAAGACTAGCGCCTCTCTGAACGAGCAGTACTTC. As protein: CATSRVKTSASLNEQYF.

CDR3 in amino acids: CASRYSGTTNTEAFF. Written as DNA, the CDR3 is TGCGCCAGCAGATACTCCGGGACAACCAACACTGAAGCTTTCTTT. This chain joins TRBV5-1 and TRBJ1-1, with D possibly TRBD1 on 6 matching bases. Germline-derived CDR1 and CDR2 are SGHRS and YFSETQ. Trimming removed 5 bases at V and 2 bases at J, with 16 bases between. The CDR3 consists of 15 residues.

This clone occurred once. The chain joins TRBV29-1 to TRBJ2-7, with D hard to call. This CDR3 spans 13 amino acids. Germline V CDR1 and CDR2: SQVTM, ANQGSEA. Trimming left V 2 bases short and J 1 base short, with 9 bases between. Here the CDR3 reads CSVESSRSYEQYF. The CDR3 DNA reads as TGCAGCGTTGAATCCTCCCGTTCCTACGAGCAGTACTTC.

This chain joins TRBV14 and TRBJ1-2; D is undetermined. Trimming took off 6 bases at V and 2 bases at J, with 13 bases between the two ends. The CDR3 runs to 14 residues. CDR1 and CDR2 (germline): SGHDN, FVKESK. The CDR3 sequence: CASSPSATNYGYTF. Here the CDR3 DNA reads TGTGCCAGCAGTCCTAGCGCAACAAACTATGGCTACACCTTC.

V usage is TRBV5-4 and J usage is TRBJ2-5; 9 bases are shared with TRBD2. Germline lookup yields CDR1 SGHNT and CDR2 YYREEE (reference sequence). The CDR3 runs 16 residues. V shed 1 base, J shed 1 base, and the junction held 5 bases outside the gene matches. The CDR3 reads CASSLRLAGSQETQYF. The CDR3 nucleotides read TGTGCCAGCAGCTTGAGGCTAGCGGGGAGCCAAGAGACCCAGTACTTC. The whole variable domain, filled in from reference TRBV5-4 and TRBJ2-5, reads ETGVTQSPTHLIKTRGQQVTLRCSSQSGHNTVSWYQQALGQGPQFIFQYYREEENGRGNFPPRFSGLQFPNYSSELNVNALELDDSALYLCASSLRLAGSQETQYFGPGTRLLVL.

The chain recombines TRBV7-9 with TRBJ1-1; D not certain. This CDR3 contains 14 residues. With 5 bases removed from V and 7 bases from J, the gap between germline ends came to 17 bases. Germline CDR1 reads SEHNR; CDR2 reads FQNEAQ (reference sequence). CDR3 sequence (DNA): TGTGCCAGCAGCCCTAGTCGACTGGAGCTTGAAGCTTTCTTT. Translated: CASSPSRLELEAFF.

Ten or more counts support this clone. The chain combines TRBV11-2 with TRBJ2-1, with 10 bases that match TRBD2. This CDR3 is built from 16 residues. J gave up 4 bases and V 3 bases, and 6 bases lay outside the gene matches. Germline CDR1 and CDR2: SGHAT and FQNNGV. This CDR3 reads CASSLASGRQYNEQFF. For the CDR3, the DNA is TGTGCCAGCAGCTTGGCTAGCGGGAGACAATACAATGAGCAGTTCTTC.

This clone was seen more than once but under ten times. This chain joins TRBV29-1 and TRBJ2-1; 9 bases are a match to TRBD1. Germline V gives CDR1 SQVTM, CDR2 ANQGSEA. Unmatched junction bases numbered 10, after V lost 6 bases and J lost 4 bases. The CDR3 runs 15 residues. CDR3 loop: CSVGLQGASYNEQFF. Written as DNA, the CDR3 is TGCAGCGTGGGATTACAGGGGGCGAGTTACAATGAGCAGTTCTTC.

This clone was observed a handful of times. The DNA of the CDR3 is TGCGCCAGCAGCTTGATCGGGAAAAGCTCCTACGAGCAGTACTTC. It is translated as CASSLIGKSSYEQYF. The chain links TRBV5-1 to TRBJ2-7; D may be TRBD2 (5 bases). Looked up from germline, CDR1 is SGHRS and CDR2 is YFSETQ. V lost 1 base and J lost 0, with 11 bases in between. The CDR3 totals 15 residues.

The rearrangement joins TRBV28 to TRBJ2-7; the match to TRBD2 covers 10 bases. The germline gives CDR1 MDHEN, CDR2 SYDVKM. The CDR3 is 14 amino acids. V was pared by 6 bases and J by 7 bases, with 9 bases of the junction left unmatched. The CDR3 protein is CASSAGLAEPEQYF. The CDR3 nucleotides are TGTGCCAGCAGCGCCGGACTAGCGGAGCCGGAGCAGTACTTC.

The genes are TRBV6-5 and TRBJ1-1; 7 bases line up with TRBD1. The junction had 5 bases not matched to a gene; V was cut back by 6 bases and J by 7 bases. In germline, CDR1 is MNHEY, CDR2 SVGAGI. This CDR3 has 12 residues. As DNA, the CDR3 is TGTGCCAGCAGCCCAACAGGGGTTGAAGCTTTCTTT. It translates to CASSPTGVEAFF.

V usage is TRBV29-1 and J usage is TRBJ2-7; the match to TRBD1 covers 9 bases. Germline loops: CDR1 SQVTM, CDR2 ANQGSEA. The trim removed 6 bases at V and 5 bases at J, leaving 8 bases unmatched. This CDR3 comprises 13 residues. The DNA of the CDR3 is TGCAGCGTGGCCGGACAGGGGACCCACGAGCAGTACTTC. Amino acid sequence: CSVAGQGTHEQYF.

This chain links TRBV5-1 with TRBJ2-7, with TRBD1 identical over 8 bases. The junction had 9 bases not matched to a gene; V was cut back by 4 bases and J by 6 bases. Per germline, CDR1 SGHRS and CDR2 YFSETQ. This CDR3 has 14 amino acids. The CDR3 region has the DNA TGCGCCAGCAGCGTAGGACAGGGAGATGGCGAGCAGTACTTC. This sequence encodes CASSVGQGDGEQYF.

The chain links TRBV5-1 to TRBJ1-1; D gene unclear. Germline-derived CDR1 and CDR2 are SGHRS and YFSETQ. The CDR3 runs to 12 residues. V dropped 2 bases and J dropped 6 bases, with 8 bases sitting between them. The CDR3 nucleotides read TGCGCCAGCAGCTTACCCGGGGCTGAAGCTTTCTTT. Translating it yields CASSLPGAEAFF.

The rearrangement joins TRBV7-8 to TRBJ1-2; tentative D call: TRBD1 (5 bases). The germline CDR1 and CDR2 sequences are SGHVS and FQNEAQ. The CDR3 spans 12 residues. V dropped 2 bases and J dropped 8 bases, with 9 bases sitting between them. The CDR3 here is CASSLRGLGYTF. The CDR3 DNA follows: TGTGCCAGCAGCTTAAGGGGTCTAGGCTACACCTTC.

This clone was observed once. The rearrangement uses TRBV29-1 and TRBJ2-5, with 7 bases aligning to TRBD2. Germline lookup yields CDR1 SQVTM and CDR2 ANQGSEA. With V trimmed by 5 bases and J by 5 bases, 2 bases remained unmatched. The CDR3 runs 11 residues. In DNA form, the CDR3 reads TGCAGCGTTAGCGGGGCGGAGACCCAGTACTTC. This gives the protein CSVSGAETQYF.

V and J are TRBV28 and TRBJ2-2, with D perhaps matching TRBD2 (6 bases). V was trimmed by 4 bases and J by 0 bases, leaving 15 bases between them. The V gene's germline CDR1 is MDHEN and CDR2 SYDVKM. The CDR3 spans 17 residues. CDR3 coding DNA: TGTGCCAGCAGTTACCCGACGGGGGTTTCGAACACCGGGGAGCTGTTTTTT. Protein: CASSYPTGVSNTGELFF.

The chain is built from TRBV4-3 and TRBJ2-7; TRBD2 aligns across 11 bases. After removal of 1 base from V and 4 bases from J, the junction contained 3 bases not matched to a gene. Germline loops: CDR1 LGHNA, CDR2 YSLEER. The CDR3 is made up of 15 amino acids. This CDR3 is CASSQAASGGYEQYF. CDR3 DNA sequence: TGCGCCAGCAGCCAAGCGGCTAGCGGGGGGTACGAGCAGTACTTC.

This chain links TRBV7-2 with TRBJ2-1; no reliable D call. CDR1 is SGHTA and CDR2 is FQGNSA in the germline V gene. V was pared by 5 bases and J by 0 bases, with 5 bases between. The CDR3 is made up of 13 amino acids. CDR3 bases: TGTGCCAGCAGCCCCCTCTCCTACAATGAGCAGTTCTTC. Its translation is CASSPLSYNEQFF. Supplemented by reference TRBV7-2 and TRBJ2-1, the full variable domain reads GAGVSQSPSNKVTEKGKDVELRCDPISGHTALYWYRQSLGQGLEFLIYFQGNSAPDKSGLPSDRFSAERTGGSVSTLTIQRTQQEDSAVYLCASSPLSYNEQFFGPGTRLTVL.

V gene TRBV5-1 combines with J gene TRBJ2-5, with 12 bases lining up with TRBD2. The CDR3 contains 15 residues. The V segment lost 4 bases and the J segment 9 bases; nucleotides outside the gene matches: 10. Germline-derived CDR1 and CDR2 are SGHRS and YFSETQ. CDR3 nucleotides: TGCGCCAGCAGCATAGAACCCGGGACTAGCGGGTCCCAGTACTTC. Protein sequence: CASSIEPGTSGSQYF. Variable domain in full (rest from reference TRBV5-1 and TRBJ2-5): KAGVTQTPRYLIKTRGQQVTLSCSPISGHRSVSWYQQTPGQGLQFLFEYFSETQRNKGNFPGRFSGRQFSNSRSEMNVSTLELGDSALYLCASSIEPGTSGSQYFGPGTRLLVL.

The CDR3 DNA follows: TGTGCCACCAGCAGCGCACTAGCAGTCGTCTCGGATGAGCAGTTCTTC. This sequence encodes CATSSALAVVSDEQFF. This chain links TRBV15 with TRBJ2-1; tentatively, D is TRBD2 (6 bases). Germline V gene data show CDR1 as LNHNV and CDR2 as YYDKDF (reference sequence). V was shortened by 3 bases and J by 8 bases, with 20 bases between the two germline ends. The CDR3 sequence is 16 residues long.